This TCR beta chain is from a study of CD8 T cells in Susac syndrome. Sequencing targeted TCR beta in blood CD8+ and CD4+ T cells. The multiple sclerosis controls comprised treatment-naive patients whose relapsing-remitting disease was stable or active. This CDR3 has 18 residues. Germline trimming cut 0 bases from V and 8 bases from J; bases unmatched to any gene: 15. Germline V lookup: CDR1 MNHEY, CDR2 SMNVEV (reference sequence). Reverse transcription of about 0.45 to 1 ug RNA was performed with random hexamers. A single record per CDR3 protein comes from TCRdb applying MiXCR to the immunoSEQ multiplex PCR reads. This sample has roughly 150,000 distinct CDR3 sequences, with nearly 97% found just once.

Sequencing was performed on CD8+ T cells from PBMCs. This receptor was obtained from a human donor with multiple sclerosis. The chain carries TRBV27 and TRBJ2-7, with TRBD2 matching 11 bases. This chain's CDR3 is CASSLSLIGTSGLRQQYF. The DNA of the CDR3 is TGTGCCAGCAGTTTATCGCTTATCGGGACTAGCGGACTACGCCAGCAGTACTTC.